This T cell receptor (beta chain) is drawn from a study of shared clonotypes between healthy human individuals. Regarding the study as a whole: How much donors shared clonotypes was expected to be affected by sequencing depth. Estimated richness values were generally larger in naive subsets than in memory subsets.

Sequencing used immunoSEQ multiplex PCR; TCRdb keeps in-frame clones, though not all of them. Found here are some 1.5 million clones, approximately 96% of them singletons; the top ten hold approximately 1.1%. Comment on this clone: The antigen is unknown.

CDR1 MNHEY and CDR2 SVGAGI come from the germline V gene. This CDR3 is 13 amino acids long. The V end lost 8 bases, the J end lost 1 base, and 9 bases lay between the germline ends. The sequence came from a man aged 30 to 39 in good health. This chain links TRBV6-5 with TRBJ2-1; maybe TRBD2 (5 bases). Sequenced sample: naive CD4+ T cells sorted from blood. Described subset: CD45RA+ positively selected. The CDR3 nucleotides are TGTGCCAGCTTGGACTGGTCCTACAATGAGCAGTTCTTC. As protein: CASLDWSYNEQFF.